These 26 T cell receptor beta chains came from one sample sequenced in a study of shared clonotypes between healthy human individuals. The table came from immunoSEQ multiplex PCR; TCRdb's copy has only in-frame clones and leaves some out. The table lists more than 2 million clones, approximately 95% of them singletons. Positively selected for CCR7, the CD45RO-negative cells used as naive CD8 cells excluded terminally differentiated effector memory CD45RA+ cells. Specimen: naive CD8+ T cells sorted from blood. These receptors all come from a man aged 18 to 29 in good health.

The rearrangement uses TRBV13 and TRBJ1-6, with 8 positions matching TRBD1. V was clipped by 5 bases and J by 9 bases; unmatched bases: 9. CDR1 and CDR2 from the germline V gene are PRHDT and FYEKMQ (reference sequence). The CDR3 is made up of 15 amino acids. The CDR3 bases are TGTGCCAGCAGCCGAACAGGGGGAAGTAGTTCACCCCTCCACTTT. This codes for CASSRTGGSSSPLHF.

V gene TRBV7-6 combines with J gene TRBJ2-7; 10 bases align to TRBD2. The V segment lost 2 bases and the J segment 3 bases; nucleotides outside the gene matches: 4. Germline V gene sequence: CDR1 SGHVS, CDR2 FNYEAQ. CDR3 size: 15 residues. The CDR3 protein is CASSLRLAGDYEQYF. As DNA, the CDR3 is TGTGCCAGCAGCTTAAGACTAGCGGGCGACTACGAGCAGTACTTC.

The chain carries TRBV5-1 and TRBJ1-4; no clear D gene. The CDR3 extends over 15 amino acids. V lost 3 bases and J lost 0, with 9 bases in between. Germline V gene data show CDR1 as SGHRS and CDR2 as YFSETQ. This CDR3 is CASSWAGSTNEKLFF. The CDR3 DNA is TGCGCCAGCAGCTGGGCAGGATCAACTAATGAAAAACTGTTTTTT.

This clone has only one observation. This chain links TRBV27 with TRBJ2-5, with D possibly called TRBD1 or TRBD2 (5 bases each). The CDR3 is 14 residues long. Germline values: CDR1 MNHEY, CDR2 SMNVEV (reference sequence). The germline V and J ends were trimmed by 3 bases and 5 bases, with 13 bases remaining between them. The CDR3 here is CASSFFGGTETQYF. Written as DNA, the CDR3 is TGTGCCAGCAGTTTTTTCGGTGGGACGGAGACCCAGTACTTC.

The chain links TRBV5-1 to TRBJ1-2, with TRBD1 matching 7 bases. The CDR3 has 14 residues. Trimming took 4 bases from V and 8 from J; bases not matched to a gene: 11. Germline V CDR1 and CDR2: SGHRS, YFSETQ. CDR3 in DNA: TGCGCCAGCAGCCACGGACAGGCTAACAACGGCTACACCTTC. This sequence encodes CASSHGQANNGYTF.

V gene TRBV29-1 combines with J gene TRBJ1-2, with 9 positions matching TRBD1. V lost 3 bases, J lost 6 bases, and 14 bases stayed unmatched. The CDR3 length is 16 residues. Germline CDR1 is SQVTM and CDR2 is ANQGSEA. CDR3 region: CSVDVFRDRVTDGYTF. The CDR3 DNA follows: TGCAGCGTTGACGTTTTCCGGGACAGGGTCACGGATGGCTACACCTTC.

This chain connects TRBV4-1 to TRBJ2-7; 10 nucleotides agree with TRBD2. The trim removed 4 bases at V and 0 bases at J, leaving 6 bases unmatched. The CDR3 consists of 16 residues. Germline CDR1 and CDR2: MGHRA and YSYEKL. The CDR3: CASSPQLAGASYEQYF. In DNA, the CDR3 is TGCGCCAGCAGCCCGCAGCTAGCGGGGGCCTCCTACGAGCAGTACTTC.

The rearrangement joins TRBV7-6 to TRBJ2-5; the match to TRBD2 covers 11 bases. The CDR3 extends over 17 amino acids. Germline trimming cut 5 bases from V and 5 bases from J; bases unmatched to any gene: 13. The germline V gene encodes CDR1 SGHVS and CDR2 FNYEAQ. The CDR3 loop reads CASSQWTSGSTGETQYF. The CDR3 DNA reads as TGTGCCAGCAGCCAATGGACTAGCGGGTCGACAGGGGAGACCCAGTACTTC.

The CDR3 coding sequence is TGTGCCAGCAGTTTAGCTCAGGGGAATTCACCCCTCCACTTT. This codes for CASSLAQGNSPLHF. This sequence joins TRBV27 and TRBJ1-6; TRBD1 might be the D (6 bases). Germline lookup yields CDR1 MNHEY and CDR2 SMNVEV (reference sequence). V lost 2 bases to trimming and J lost 7 bases, with 9 bases between them. The CDR3 totals 14 residues.

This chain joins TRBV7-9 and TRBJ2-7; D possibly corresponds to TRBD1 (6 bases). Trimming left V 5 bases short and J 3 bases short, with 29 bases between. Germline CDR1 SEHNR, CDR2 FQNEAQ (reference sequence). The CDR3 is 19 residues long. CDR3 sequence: CASSGFGRDTKGSIYEQYF. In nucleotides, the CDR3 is TGTGCCAGCAGCGGATTTGGCCGGGACACCAAGGGGTCCATCTACGAGCAGTACTTC.

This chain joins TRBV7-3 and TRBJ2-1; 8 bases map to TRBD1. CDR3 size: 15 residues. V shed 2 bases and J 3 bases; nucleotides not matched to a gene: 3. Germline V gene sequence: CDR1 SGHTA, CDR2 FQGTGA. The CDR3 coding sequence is TGTGCCAGCAGCTTAGGACAGGGAAGCTACAATGAGCAGTTCTTC. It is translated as CASSLGQGSYNEQFF.

Here the CDR3 reads CASRLTGSGEQYF. In nucleotides, the CDR3 is TGTGCCAGCAGGCTAACAGGTAGCGGCGAGCAGTACTTC. V usage is TRBV5-6 and J usage is TRBJ2-7; D possibly corresponds to TRBD2 (6 bases). This CDR3 region has 13 residues. V was pared by 5 bases and J by 6 bases, with 15 bases between. Germline CDR1 SGHDT, CDR2 YYEEEE.

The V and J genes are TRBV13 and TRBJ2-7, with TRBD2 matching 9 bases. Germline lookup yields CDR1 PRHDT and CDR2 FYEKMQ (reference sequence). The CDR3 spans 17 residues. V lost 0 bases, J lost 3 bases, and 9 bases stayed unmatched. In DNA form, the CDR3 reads TGTGCCAGCAGCTTAGGAAAGTGGGGGACTAGCCACTACGAGCAGTACTTC. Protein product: CASSLGKWGTSHYEQYF.

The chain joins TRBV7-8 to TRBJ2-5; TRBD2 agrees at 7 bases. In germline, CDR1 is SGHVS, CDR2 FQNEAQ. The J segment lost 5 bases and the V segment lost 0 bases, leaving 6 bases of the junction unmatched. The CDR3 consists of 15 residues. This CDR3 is CASSLAPGEGETQYF. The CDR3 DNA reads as TGTGCCAGCAGCTTAGCGCCCGGGGAGGGGGAGACCCAGTACTTC.

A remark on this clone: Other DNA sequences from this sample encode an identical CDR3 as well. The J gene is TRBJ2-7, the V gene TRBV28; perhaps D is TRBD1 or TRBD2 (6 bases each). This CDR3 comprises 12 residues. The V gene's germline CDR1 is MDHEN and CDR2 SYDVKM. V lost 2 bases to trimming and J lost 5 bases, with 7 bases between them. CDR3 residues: CASSLRGDEQYF. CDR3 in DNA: TGTGCCAGCAGTTTAAGGGGGGACGAGCAGTACTTC.

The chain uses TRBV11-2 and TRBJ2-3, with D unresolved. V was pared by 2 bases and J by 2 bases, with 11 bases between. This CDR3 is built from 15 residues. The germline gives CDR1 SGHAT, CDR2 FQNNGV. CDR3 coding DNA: TGTGCCAGCAGCTTACTGTCCCCTGACACAGATACGCAGTATTTT. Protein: CASSLLSPDTDTQYF.

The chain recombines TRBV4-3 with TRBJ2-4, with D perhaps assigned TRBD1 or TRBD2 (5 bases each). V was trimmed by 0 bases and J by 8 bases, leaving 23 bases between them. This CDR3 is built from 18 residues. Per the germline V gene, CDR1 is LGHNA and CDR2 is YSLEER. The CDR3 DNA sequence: TGCGCCAGCAGCCAAGAATCGGTAGGGACCCAGGATATGTACATTCAGTACTTC. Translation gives CASSQESVGTQDMYIQYF.

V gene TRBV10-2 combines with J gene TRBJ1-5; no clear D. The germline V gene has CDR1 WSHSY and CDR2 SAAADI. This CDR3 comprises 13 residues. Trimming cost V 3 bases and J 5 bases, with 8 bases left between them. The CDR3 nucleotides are TGCGCCAGCAGTGATAGTCTTTATCAGCCCCAGCATTTT. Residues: CASSDSLYQPQHF.

CDR3 bases: TGTGCCAGCAGCAACCCCGTGCAGTTCTTC. Its protein is CASSNPVQFF. The chain links TRBV6-6 to TRBJ2-1; D gene unclear. The V and J ends lost 6 bases and 12 bases respectively, with 9 bases between them. This CDR3 region has 10 residues. Looked up from germline, CDR1 is MNHNY and CDR2 is SVGAGI (reference sequence).

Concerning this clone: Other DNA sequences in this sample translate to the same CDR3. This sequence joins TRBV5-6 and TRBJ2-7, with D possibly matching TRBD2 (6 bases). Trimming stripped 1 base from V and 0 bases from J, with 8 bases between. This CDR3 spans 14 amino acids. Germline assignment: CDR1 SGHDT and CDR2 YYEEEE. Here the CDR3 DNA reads TGTGCCAGCAGCTTGTCCGGGAGCTCCTACGAGCAGTACTTC. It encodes CASSLSGSSYEQYF.

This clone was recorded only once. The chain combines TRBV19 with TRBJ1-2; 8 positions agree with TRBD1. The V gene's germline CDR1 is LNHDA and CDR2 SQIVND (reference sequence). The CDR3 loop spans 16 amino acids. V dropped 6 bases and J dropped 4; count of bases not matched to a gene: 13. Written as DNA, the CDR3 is TGTGCCAGTAGCCTCAGGACCACGACAGGGGCCTATGGCTACACCTTC. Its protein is CASSLRTTTGAYGYTF. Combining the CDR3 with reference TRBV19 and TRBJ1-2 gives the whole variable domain DGGITQSPKYLFRKEGQNVTLSCEQNLNHDAMYWYRQDPGQGLRLIYYSQIVNDFQKGDIAEGYSVSREKKESFPLTVTSAQKNPTAFYLCASSLRTTTGAYGYTFGSGTRLTVV.

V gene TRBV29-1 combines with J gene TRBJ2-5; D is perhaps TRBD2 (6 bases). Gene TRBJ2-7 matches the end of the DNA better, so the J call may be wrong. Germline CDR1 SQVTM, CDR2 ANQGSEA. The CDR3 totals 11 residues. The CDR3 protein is CSVQEGYEQYF. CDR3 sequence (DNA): TGCAGCGTACAGGAGGGGTACGAGCAGTACTTC.

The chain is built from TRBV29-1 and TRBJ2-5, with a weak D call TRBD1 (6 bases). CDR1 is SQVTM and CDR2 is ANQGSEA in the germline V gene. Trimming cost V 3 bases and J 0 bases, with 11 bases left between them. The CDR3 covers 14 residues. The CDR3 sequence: CSVDTGHHQETQYF. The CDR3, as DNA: TGCAGCGTTGATACAGGGCACCACCAAGAGACCCAGTACTTC.

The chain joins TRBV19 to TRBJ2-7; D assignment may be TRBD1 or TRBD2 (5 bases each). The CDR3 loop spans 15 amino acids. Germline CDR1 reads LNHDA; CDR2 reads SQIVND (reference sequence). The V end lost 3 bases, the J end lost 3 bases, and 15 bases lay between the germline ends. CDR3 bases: TGTGCCAGTAGTATCCGTAATGGGGACGGCTACGAGCAGTACTTC. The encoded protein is CASSIRNGDGYEQYF.

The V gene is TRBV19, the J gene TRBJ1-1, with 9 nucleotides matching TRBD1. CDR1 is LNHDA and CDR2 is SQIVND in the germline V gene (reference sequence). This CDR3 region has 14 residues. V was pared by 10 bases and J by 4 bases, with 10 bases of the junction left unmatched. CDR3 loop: CATHSQGAVTEAFF. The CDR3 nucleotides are TGTGCCACTCACTCACAGGGGGCGGTCACTGAAGCTTTCTTT.

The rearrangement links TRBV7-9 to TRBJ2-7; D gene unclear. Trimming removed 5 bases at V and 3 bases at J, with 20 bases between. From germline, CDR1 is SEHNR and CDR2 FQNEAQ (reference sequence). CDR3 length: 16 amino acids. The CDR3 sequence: CASSKPQAPVVYEQYF. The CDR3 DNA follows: TGTGCCAGCAGCAAACCGCAGGCCCCGGTGGTCTACGAGCAGTACTTC.